Each of the 30 T cell receptor beta chains below was sequenced from the same sample in a study of T cells expressing NK-cell markers. With the 5' RACE reads reprocessed, TCRdb shows one record per CDR3 protein and no DNA. The sample's table shows fewer than 550,000 distinct CDR3 sequences. Sequenced material: blood T cells: a sorted CD56 or NKG2C T cell subset, CD4+ or CD8+ T cells, or bulk PBMC T cells (not recorded which). These receptors all stem from a woman aged 50 to 65 in good health.

V and J are TRBV6-6 and TRBJ2-5; absent DNA, TCRdb's TRBD2 call cannot be checked. The CDR3 covers 14 residues. The germline V gene has CDR1 MNHNY and CDR2 SVGAGI (reference sequence). This chain's CDR3 is CASRDSGVQETQYF.

The chain joins TRBV20-1 to TRBJ2-1; TCRdb's D call, TRBD1, is unchecked because there is no DNA. The CDR3 sequence is 11 residues long. The germline CDR1 and CDR2 sequences are DFQATT and SNEGSKA (reference sequence). The CDR3 sequence: CSAPGGNEQFF.

CDR3 sequence reads: CASTSYGLAGEQYF. The chain employs TRBV11-3 and TRBJ2-7; TCRdb returns TRBD2, unconfirmable since there is no DNA. This CDR3 is built from 14 residues. CDR1 is SGHNT and CDR2 is YENEEA in the germline V gene.

The chain uses TRBV11-2 and TRBJ2-1; TCRdb reports TRBD2, a call that lacks DNA to check it against. The germline V gene encodes CDR1 SGHAT and CDR2 FQNNGV. The CDR3 contains 18 residues. CDR3 region: CASSSPGLAGRFHNEQFF. Complete variable domain (other parts from reference TRBV11-2 and TRBJ2-1): EAGVAQSPRYKIIEKRQSVAFWCNPISGHATLYWYQQILGQGPKLLIQFQNNGVVDDSQLPKDRFSAERLKGVDSTLKIQPAKLEDSAVYLCASSSPGLAGRFHNEQFFGPGTRLTVL.

This chain joins TRBV20-1 and TRBJ2-6; TCRdb reports TRBD1, a call that lacks DNA to check it against. Germline loops: CDR1 DFQATT, CDR2 SNEGSKA (reference sequence). The CDR3 runs to 16 residues. CDR3 sequence: CSASLQGATGANVLTF.

The gene calls are TRBV11-1 and TRBJ2-5; no DNA is available, so the TRBD1 call from TCRdb remains unchecked. CDR1 SGHAT and CDR2 FQDESV come from the germline V gene (reference sequence). The CDR3 covers 16 residues. The CDR3 spells CASSLVPGRLQETQYF.

The genes are TRBV3-1 and TRBJ2-1; TCRdb lists TRBD2, though no DNA is available to test this call. From germline, CDR1 is LGHDT and CDR2 YNNKEL (reference sequence). The CDR3 runs 17 residues. CDR3 protein: CASSPRSGLDRNNEQFF.

The chain recombines TRBV7-8 with TRBJ1-1. From germline, CDR1 is SGHVS and CDR2 FQNEAQ. CDR3 length: 13 residues. The CDR3 reads CASSLAEGFEAFF.

The CDR3 loop reads CASSLSREETQYF. The chain links TRBV7-3 to TRBJ2-5. This CDR3 region has 13 residues. Germline CDR1 SGHTA, CDR2 FQGTGA.

CDR3: CASSRQARNTEAFF. The chain has TRBV19 and TRBJ1-1. This CDR3 spans 14 amino acids. Germline V gene lookup returns CDR1 LNHDA and CDR2 SQIVND (reference sequence).

CDR3 residues: CASSQDDILSYNEQFF. This chain uses TRBV4-2 with TRBJ2-1. CDR3 length: 16 residues. Germline V gene sequence: CDR1 LGHNA, CDR2 YNFKEQ.

V is TRBV6-1 and J is TRBJ1-1; checking the TCRdb D call of TRBD1 is not possible without DNA. The CDR3 contains 15 residues. The germline V gene has CDR1 MNHNS and CDR2 SASEGT. The CDR3 sequence: CASSPGQGRDTEAFF.

The chain has TRBV12-3 or TRBV12-4 and TRBJ2-1; TCRdb's D call of TRBD2 is untestable without DNA. The CDR3 sequence is 16 residues long. The CDR3 sequence: CASSKPLAGVANEQFF.

The CDR3 loop reads CASSLRGLSGNTIYF. This rearrangement joins TRBV10-2 to TRBJ1-3. The CDR3 extends over 15 amino acids. Germline CDR1 is WSHSY and CDR2 is SAAADI.

The rearrangement uses TRBV9 and TRBJ2-3; the D call from TCRdb, TRBD1, cannot be confirmed without DNA. The CDR3 consists of 14 residues. Germline values: CDR1 SGDLS, CDR2 YYNGEE. The CDR3: CASRKGKGADTQYF.

V gene TRBV20-1 combines with J gene TRBJ2-1; the D gene TCRdb calls, TRBD2, cannot be checked with no DNA. Germline assignment: CDR1 DFQATT and CDR2 SNEGSKA (reference sequence). The CDR3 length is 15 residues. CDR3 protein: CSATHGGPGYNEQFF.

The rearrangement joins TRBV10-3 to TRBJ2-1; TCRdb names TRBD2, which stays unverified in the absence of DNA. The CDR3 consists of 14 residues. The germline gives CDR1 ENHRY, CDR2 SYGVKD. The CDR3: CAIREDGEWNEQFF.

The gene calls are TRBV15 and TRBJ1-3; TCRdb calls TRBD1, which cannot be checked without DNA. Looked up from germline, CDR1 is LNHNV and CDR2 is YYDKDF (reference sequence). The CDR3 has 16 residues. The CDR3 is CATSRVRVGAGNTIYF.

This chain connects TRBV5-1 to TRBJ2-5; TCRdb selects TRBD1, and the lack of DNA leaves this call unchecked. Germline V gene sequence: CDR1 SGHRS, CDR2 YFSETQ. The length of the CDR3 is 16 residues. This chain's CDR3 is CASSLQGNTGSETQYF. Full variable domain (outside the CDR3, taken from reference TRBV5-1 and TRBJ2-5): KAGVTQTPRYLIKTRGQQVTLSCSPISGHRSVSWYQQTPGQGLQFLFEYFSETQRNKGNFPGRFSGRQFSNSRSEMNVSTLELGDSALYLCASSLQGNTGSETQYFGPGTRLLVL.

The chain employs TRBV4-1 and TRBJ2-6; the TRBD1 assignment by TCRdb is unverifiable without DNA. This CDR3 is built from 18 residues. Germline CDR1 is MGHRA and CDR2 is YSYEKL. The CDR3 protein is CASSDGTGGKDGANVLTF.

The chain has TRBV11-2 and TRBJ2-3; TCRdb gives TRBD2 as the D gene, but with no DNA this cannot be confirmed. Germline-derived CDR1 and CDR2 are SGHAT and FQNNGV. The CDR3 covers 12 residues. The CDR3 sequence is CASSLAGGGEYF.

The V and J genes are TRBV27 and TRBJ2-5. Germline lookup yields CDR1 MNHEY and CDR2 SMNVEV (reference sequence). The CDR3 sequence is 14 residues long. The CDR3 is CASSLWTGRETQYF.

The chain has TRBV4-1 and TRBJ2-5; no DNA is available, so the TRBD1 call from TCRdb remains unchecked. Germline V gene sequence: CDR1 MGHRA, CDR2 YSYEKL. The CDR3 runs 14 residues. This CDR3 reads CASRKTGVQETQYF.

V usage is TRBV12-3 or TRBV12-4 and J usage is TRBJ2-3; TCRdb's D call, TRBD1, is unchecked because there is no DNA. The CDR3 has 17 residues. This CDR3 is CASSTWTGGAVTDTQYF.

The chain employs TRBV29-1 and TRBJ2-3. The CDR3 is 15 residues long. Germline-derived CDR1 and CDR2 are SQVTM and ANQGSEA. The CDR3 is CSVEITVGFTDTQYF.

The chain carries TRBV9 and TRBJ2-5; as DNA is missing, the TRBD1 call by TCRdb cannot be tested. The CDR3 has 17 residues. Germline CDR1 SGDLS, CDR2 YYNGEE. The CDR3 spells CASSVATGQGFQETQYF.

The J gene is TRBJ2-5, the V gene TRBV29-1; the TCRdb D gene call, TRBD1, has no DNA to confirm it. CDR3 length: 14 amino acids. From germline, CDR1 is SQVTM and CDR2 ANQGSEA. The CDR3 region is CSVNRVEAGETQYF. The full variable domain, rest sourced from reference TRBV29-1 and TRBJ2-5, is SAVISQKPSRDICQRGTSLTIQCQVDSQVTMMFWYRQQPGQSLTLIATANQGSEATYESGFVIDKFPISRPNLTFSTLTVSNMSPEDSSIYLCSVNRVEAGETQYFGPGTRLLVL.

The chain carries TRBV27 and TRBJ2-5; checking the TCRdb D call of TRBD1 is not possible without DNA. Germline CDR1 and CDR2: MNHEY and SMNVEV (reference sequence). The CDR3 has 15 residues. CDR3 sequence: CASSTPGNKQETQYF.

The CDR3 region is CASKLAGTDTQYF. The chain has TRBV5-1 and TRBJ2-3; lacking DNA, the TRBD2 call made by TCRdb goes unchecked. Looked up from germline, CDR1 is SGHRS and CDR2 is YFSETQ. The CDR3 extends over 13 amino acids. Full variable domain (outside the CDR3, taken from reference TRBV5-1 and TRBJ2-3): KAGVTQTPRYLIKTRGQQVTLSCSPISGHRSVSWYQQTPGQGLQFLFEYFSETQRNKGNFPGRFSGRQFSNSRSEMNVSTLELGDSALYLCASKLAGTDTQYFGPGTRLTVL.

CDR3 amino acids: CASSEGHLVGPEAFF. V is TRBV2 and J is TRBJ1-1. The CDR3 is 15 amino acids. In germline, CDR1 is SNHLY, CDR2 FYNNEI.